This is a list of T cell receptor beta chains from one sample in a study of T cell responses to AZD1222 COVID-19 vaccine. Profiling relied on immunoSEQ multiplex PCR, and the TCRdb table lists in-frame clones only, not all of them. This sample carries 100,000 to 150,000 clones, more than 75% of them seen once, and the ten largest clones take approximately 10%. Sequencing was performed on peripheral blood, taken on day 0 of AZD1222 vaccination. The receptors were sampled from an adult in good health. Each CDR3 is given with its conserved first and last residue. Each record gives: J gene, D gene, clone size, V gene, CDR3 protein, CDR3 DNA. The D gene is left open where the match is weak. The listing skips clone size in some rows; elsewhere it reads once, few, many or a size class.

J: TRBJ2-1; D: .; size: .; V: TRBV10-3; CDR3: CAISVGSNYNEQFF; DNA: TGTGCCATCAGTGTCGGGAGTAACTACAATGAGCAGTTCTTC
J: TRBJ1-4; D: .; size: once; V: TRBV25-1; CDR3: CASSGNWFNEKLFF; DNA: TGTGCCAGCAGTGGAAACTGGTTTAATGAAAAACTGTTTTTT
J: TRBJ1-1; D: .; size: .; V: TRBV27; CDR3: CASSPNPPRLVF; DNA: TGTGCCAGCAGTCCAAACCCCCCCCGGCTTGTCTTT
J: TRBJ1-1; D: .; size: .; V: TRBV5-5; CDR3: CASTERARKGLNTEAFF; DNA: TGTGCCAGCACCGAAAGGGCAAGAAAGGGACTGAACACTGAAGCTTTCTTT
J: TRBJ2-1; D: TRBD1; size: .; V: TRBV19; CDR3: CASSIDRGSYNEQFF; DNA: TGTGCCAGTAGTATCGACAGGGGATCCTACAATGAGCAGTTCTTC
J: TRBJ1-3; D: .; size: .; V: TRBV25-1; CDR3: CASSDTGTGSGNTIYF; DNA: TGTGCCAGCAGTGATACCGGGACCGGCTCTGGAAACACCATATATTTT
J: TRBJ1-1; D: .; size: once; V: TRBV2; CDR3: CASSEDWFTEAFF; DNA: TGTGCCAGCAGTGAAGATTGGTTCACTGAAGCTTTCTTT
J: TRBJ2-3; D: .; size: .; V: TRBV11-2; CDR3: CASSLDIGSTTRRTQYF; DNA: TGTGCCAGCAGCTTAGATATCGGCAGCACGACCCGCCGGACGCAGTATTTT
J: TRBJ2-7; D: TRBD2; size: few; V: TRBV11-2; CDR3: CASSWRTPTSGASYEQYF; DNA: TGTGCCAGCAGCTGGCGAACCCCGACTAGCGGGGCCTCCTACGAGCAGTACTTC
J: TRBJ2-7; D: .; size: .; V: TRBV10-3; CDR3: CAISDGGRSDEQYF; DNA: TGTGCCATCAGTGATGGAGGGAGATCTGACGAGCAGTACTTC
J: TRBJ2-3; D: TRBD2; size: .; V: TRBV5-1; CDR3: CASRPGRNGITDTQYF; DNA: TGCGCCAGCAGGCCCGGGAGGAATGGTATCACAGATACGCAGTATTTT
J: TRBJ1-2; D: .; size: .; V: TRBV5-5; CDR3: CASSWDGVSGYTF; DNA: TGTGCCAGCAGCTGGGACGGGGTATCTGGCTACACCTTC
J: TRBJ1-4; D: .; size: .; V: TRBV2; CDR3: CASSPTEPNEKLFF; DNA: TGTGCCAGCAGCCCGACAGAACCTAATGAAAAACTGTTTTTT
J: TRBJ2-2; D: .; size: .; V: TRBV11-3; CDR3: CASSLVSAAFFPNTGELFF; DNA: TGTGCCAGCAGCTTAGTATCGGCCGCTTTCTTCCCGAACACCGGGGAGCTGTTTTTT
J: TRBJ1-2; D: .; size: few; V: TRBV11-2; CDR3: CASSLDGGRNYGYTF; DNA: TGTGCCAGCAGCTTAGATGGGGGCAGGAACTATGGCTACACCTTC
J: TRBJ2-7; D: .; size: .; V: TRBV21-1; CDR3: CASSSGPPGTGVFEQYF; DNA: TGTGCCAGCAGTTCGGGACCCCCCGGGACAGGGGTGTTCGAGCAGTACTTC
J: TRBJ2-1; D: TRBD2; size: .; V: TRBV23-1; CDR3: CASSRGEGLAGDWEQFF; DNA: TGCGCCAGCAGTCGGGGGGAGGGACTAGCGGGAGATTGGGAGCAGTTCTTC
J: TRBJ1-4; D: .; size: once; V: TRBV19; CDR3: CASSIGGRVLEKLFF; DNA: TGTGCCAGTAGTATTGGTGGCAGGGTGCTTGAAAAACTGTTTTTT
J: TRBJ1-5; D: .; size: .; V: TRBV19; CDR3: CASTGVIHQPQHF; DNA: TGTGCCAGTACTGGCGTAATCCATCAGCCCCAGCATTTT
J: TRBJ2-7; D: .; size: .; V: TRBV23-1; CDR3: CASSHPAGSSYEQYF; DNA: TGCGCCAGCAGTCACCCCGCCGGGAGCTCCTACGAGCAGTACTTC
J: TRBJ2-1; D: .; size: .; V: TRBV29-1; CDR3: CSVEDRGSYNEQFF; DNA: TGCAGCGTTGAAGACAGGGGCTCCTACAATGAGCAGTTCTTC
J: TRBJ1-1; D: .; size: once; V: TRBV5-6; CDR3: CASSPGAYTEAFF; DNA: TGTGCCAGCAGCCCCGGAGCGTACACTGAAGCTTTCTTT
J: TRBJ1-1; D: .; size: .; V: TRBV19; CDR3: CASSMGGFVTEAFF; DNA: TGTGCCAGTAGTATGGGCGGCTTTGTCACTGAAGCTTTCTTT
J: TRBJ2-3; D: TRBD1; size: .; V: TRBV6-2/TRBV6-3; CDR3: CASSRDRDTDTQYF; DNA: TGTGCCAGCAGTAGGGACAGGGACACAGATACGCAGTATTTT
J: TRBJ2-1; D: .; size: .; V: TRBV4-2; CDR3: CASSRRVDEQFF; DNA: TGTGCCAGCAGTAGGAGGGTCGATGAGCAGTTCTTC
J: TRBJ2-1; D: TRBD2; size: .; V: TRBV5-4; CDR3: CASSYAGTSGYNEQFF; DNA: TGTGCCAGCAGTTATGCCGGGACTAGCGGCTACAATGAGCAGTTCTTC
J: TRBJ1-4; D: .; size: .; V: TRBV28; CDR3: CASSLTEKLFF; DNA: TGTGCCAGCAGTTTAACCGAAAAACTGTTTTTT
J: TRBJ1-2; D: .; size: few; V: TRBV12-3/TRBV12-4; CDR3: CASSTGAGYTF; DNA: TGTGCCAGCAGTACGGGGGCCGGCTACACCTTC
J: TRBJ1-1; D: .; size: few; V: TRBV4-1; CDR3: CASSQEGKNTEAFF; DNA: TGCGCCAGCAGCCAAGAGGGAAAGAACACTGAAGCTTTCTTT
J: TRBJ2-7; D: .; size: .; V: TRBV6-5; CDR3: CASSWGPGREQYF; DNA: TGTGCCAGCAGTTGGGGGCCAGGGAGGGAGCAGTACTTC
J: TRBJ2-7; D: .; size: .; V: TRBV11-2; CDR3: CASSLDLQYEQYF; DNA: TGTGCCAGCAGCTTAGATCTTCAGTACGAGCAGTACTTC
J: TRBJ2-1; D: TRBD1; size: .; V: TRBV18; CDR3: CASSRTGGAGKGNEQFF; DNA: TGTGCCAGCTCGCGCACAGGGGGCGCGGGTAAGGGCAATGAGCAGTTCTTC
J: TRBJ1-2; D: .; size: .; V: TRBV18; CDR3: CASSPGNYGYTF; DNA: TGTGCCAGCTCACCAGGGAACTATGGCTACACCTTC
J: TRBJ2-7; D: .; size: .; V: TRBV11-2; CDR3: CASSFNQGGYEQYF; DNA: TGTGCCAGCAGCTTTAACCAGGGTGGCTACGAGCAGTACTTC
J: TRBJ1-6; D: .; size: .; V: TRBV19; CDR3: CATFTGRPGSPLHF; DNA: TGTGCCACCTTTACCGGACGCCCCGGTTCACCCCTCCACTTT
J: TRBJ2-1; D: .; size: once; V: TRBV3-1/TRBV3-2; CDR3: CASSQSIYNEQFF; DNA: TGTGCCAGCAGCCAATCTATCTACAATGAGCAGTTCTTC
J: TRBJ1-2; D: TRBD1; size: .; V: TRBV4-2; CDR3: CASSQDQGAANYGYTF; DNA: TGTGCCAGCAGCCAAGATCAGGGGGCAGCTAACTATGGCTACACCTTC
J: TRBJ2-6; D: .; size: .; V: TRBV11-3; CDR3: CASSSLGPGSGANVLTF; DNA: TGTGCCAGCAGCTCCCTGGGACCGGGCTCTGGGGCCAACGTCCTGACTTTC
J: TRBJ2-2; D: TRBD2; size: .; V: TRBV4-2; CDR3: CASSRATSGGGNTGELFF; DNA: TGTGCCAGCAGCCGAGCGACTAGCGGGGGGGGGAACACCGGGGAGCTGTTTTTT
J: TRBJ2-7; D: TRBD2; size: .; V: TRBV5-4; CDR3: CASSLALAGGFNEQYF; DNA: TGTGCCAGCAGCTTGGCTCTAGCGGGAGGGTTCAACGAGCAGTACTTC
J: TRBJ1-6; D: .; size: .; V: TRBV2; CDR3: CASTPGQTYNSPLHF; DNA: TGTGCCAGCACCCCTGGGCAGACCTATAATTCACCCCTCCACTTT
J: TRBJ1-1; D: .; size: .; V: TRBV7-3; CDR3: CASSLGGTFPAEAFF; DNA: TGTGCCAGCAGCTTAGGCGGGACTTTTCCGGCTGAAGCTTTCTTT
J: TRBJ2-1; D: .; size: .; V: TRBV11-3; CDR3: CASSSPTAVSSYNEQFF; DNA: TGTGCCAGCAGCTCCCCTACTGCGGTTAGCTCCTACAATGAGCAGTTCTTC
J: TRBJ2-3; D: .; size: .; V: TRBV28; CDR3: CASSSGGLASYTQYF; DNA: TGTGCCAGTTCATCTGGGGGACTGGCATCCTATACGCAGTATTTT
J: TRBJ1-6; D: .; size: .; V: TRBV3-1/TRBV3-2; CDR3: CASSLFNSGPPGSPLHF; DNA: TGTGCCAGCAGCCTTTTCAATTCGGGACCCCCCGGGTCACCCCTCCACTTT
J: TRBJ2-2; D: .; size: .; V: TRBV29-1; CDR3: CSVVLAATGELFF; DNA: TGCAGCGTTGTGTTAGCGGCCACCGGGGAGCTGTTTTTT
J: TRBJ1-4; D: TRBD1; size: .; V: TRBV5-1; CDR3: CASSGDRGRPAEKLFF; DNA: TGCGCCAGCAGCGGAGACAGGGGTCGACCAGCAGAAAAACTGTTTTTT
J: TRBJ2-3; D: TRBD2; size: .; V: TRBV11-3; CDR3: CASSLAVTSGGDLTDTQYF; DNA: TGTGCCAGCAGCTTAGCAGTGACTAGCGGGGGGGATTTGACAGATACGCAGTATTTT
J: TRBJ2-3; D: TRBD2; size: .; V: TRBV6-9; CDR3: CASRYSLAVSTDTQYF; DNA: TGTGCCAGCAGGTATTCACTAGCGGTAAGCACAGATACGCAGTATTTT
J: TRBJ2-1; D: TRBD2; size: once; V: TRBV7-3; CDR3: CASSLGTSGEQFF; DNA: TGTGCCAGCAGCCTTGGGACTAGCGGCGAGCAGTTCTTC
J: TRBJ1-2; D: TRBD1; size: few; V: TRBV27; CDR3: CASSLELGGSGVYGYTF; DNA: TGTGCCAGCAGTCTAGAGTTAGGGGGCAGCGGAGTCTATGGCTACACCTTC
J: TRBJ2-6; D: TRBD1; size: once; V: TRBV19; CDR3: CASSMRDRASSGANVLTF; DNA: TGTGCCAGTAGTATGAGGGACAGGGCTAGTTCAGGGGCCAACGTCCTGACTTTC
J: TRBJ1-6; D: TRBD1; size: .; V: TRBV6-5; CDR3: CASSWGQANSPLHF; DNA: TGTGCCAGCAGTTGGGGACAGGCAAATTCACCCCTCCACTTT
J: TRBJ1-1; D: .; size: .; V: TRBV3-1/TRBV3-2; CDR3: CASSQTGQNTEAFF; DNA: TGTGCCAGCAGCCAAACGGGACAGAACACTGAAGCTTTCTTT
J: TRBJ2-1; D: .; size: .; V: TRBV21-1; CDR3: CASSKTAGKYEQFF; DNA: TGTGCCAGCAGCAAAACAGCAGGGAAATATGAGCAGTTCTTC
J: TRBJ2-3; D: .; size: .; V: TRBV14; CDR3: CASSQDLGRADTQYF; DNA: TGTGCCAGCAGCCAAGATCTGGGGCGCGCGGATACGCAGTATTTT
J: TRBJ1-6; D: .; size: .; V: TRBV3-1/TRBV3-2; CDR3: CASSQVPQNSPLHF; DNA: TGTGCCAGCAGCCAAGTGCCGCAGAATTCACCCCTCCACTTT
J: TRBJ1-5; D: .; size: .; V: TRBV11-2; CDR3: CASSLDGTAESQHF; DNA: TGTGCCAGCAGCTTAGATGGGACCGCAGAGTCCCAGCATTTT
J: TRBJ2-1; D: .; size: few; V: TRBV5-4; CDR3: CASTLGGKEYNEQFF; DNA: TGTGCCAGCACCCTGGGGGGCAAGGAATACAATGAGCAGTTCTTC
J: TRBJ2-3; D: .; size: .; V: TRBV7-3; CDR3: CASSLIGRDTQYF; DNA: TGTGCCAGCAGCTTAATCGGGCGAGATACGCAGTATTTT